These 26 T cell receptor beta chains came from one sample sequenced in a study of T cell repertoires in cytomegalovirus infection. One entry per CDR3 protein results from TCRdb running MiXCR on the reads. The table records 400,000 to 550,000 distinct CDR3 sequences, about 11% of them present only once. Sequenced sample: PBMCs. These receptors all come from a human donor in good health (CMV status not recorded). Some clones in this sample may be carry-over from other donors' samples.

The table lists this clonotype with many counts. The rearrangement joins TRBV27 to TRBJ1-2; D is uncertain. The germline V gene encodes CDR1 MNHEY and CDR2 SMNVEV (reference sequence). CDR3 length: 12 residues. V was clipped by 6 bases and J by 10 bases, with 15 bases between them. This CDR3 reads CASRGLGSPYTF. The CDR3 DNA follows: TGTGCCAGCAGGGGATTGGGTAGTCCCTACACCTTC.

This clonotype was recorded many times. This sequence joins TRBV24-1 and TRBJ2-3, with TRBD2 identical over 8 bases. The CDR3 covers 14 residues. Looked up from germline, CDR1 is KGHDR and CDR2 is SFDVKD. V gave up 2 bases and J gave up 4 bases; unmatched junction bases: 1. The CDR3 loop reads CATSDWGLADTQYF. CDR3 bases: TGTGCCACCAGTGATTGGGGACTAGCAGATACGCAGTATTTT.

This clonotype appeared many times. The CDR3 here is CASSPSGGGRSYEQYF. In DNA form, the CDR3 reads TGTGCCAGCAGCCCCTCGGGGGGGGGAAGGAGCTACGAGCAGTACTTC. The chain couples TRBV7-9 to TRBJ2-7; 8 positions agree with TRBD2. This CDR3 is 16 amino acids long. The junction had 12 bases not matched to a gene; V was cut back by 5 bases and J by 3 bases. The germline CDR1 and CDR2 sequences are SEHNR and FQNEAQ (reference sequence).

Many counts were recorded for this clonotype. The chain is built from TRBV5-1 and TRBJ1-6; D unclear. Germline V gene sequence: CDR1 SGHRS, CDR2 YFSETQ. Trimming cost V 0 bases and J 11 bases, with 12 bases left between them. CDR3 length: 14 residues. The CDR3 spells CASSLEGGQTPLHF. The CDR3, as DNA: TGCGCCAGCAGCTTGGAGGGTGGTCAGACACCCCTCCACTTT.

This clonotype appeared a few times. The CDR3 DNA reads TGCAGTGCCGCGAACCCCAGTGGGCTAGCCGGTATGGGGTTATACTTC. Residues: CSAANPSGLAGMGLYF. This chain links TRBV20-1 with TRBJ2-5, with a weak D call TRBD2 (5 bases). Germline values: CDR1 DFQATT, CDR2 SNEGSKA (reference sequence). This CDR3 comprises 16 residues. The ends were cut back, 6 bases at V and 14 bases at J, with 34 bases in the middle.

This clonotype was counted only a few times. Just one base apart from a much larger clone, this may be a read error. The rearrangement uses TRBV6-2 or TRBV6-3 and TRBJ2-2, with TRBD2 as a possible D gene (5 bases). Germline CDR1 and CDR2: MNHEY and SVGEGT. The CDR3 is 12 amino acids. In nucleotides, the CDR3 is TGTGTCAGCAGAACCGGGGCCGGGGAGCTGTTTTTT. Translated, it gives CVSRTGAGELFF.

This clonotype was observed at least ten times. This chain uses TRBV10-3 with TRBJ2-2, with 16 positions matching TRBD2. CDR3 length: 19 residues. CDR1 is ENHRY, CDR2 SYGVKD, per germline. The junction had 11 bases not matched to a gene; V was cut back by 2 bases and J by 8 bases. The CDR3 loop reads CAISETSPGLAGGQGELFF. The CDR3 nucleotides read TGTGCCATCAGTGAGACCTCGCCGGGACTAGCGGGGGGGCAAGGGGAGCTGTTTTTT.

This clonotype was seen ten or more times. V gene TRBV7-8 combines with J gene TRBJ2-3; TRBD2 agrees at 7 bases. Trimming cost V 3 bases and J 2 bases; bases outside gene matches: 2. The CDR3 consists of 14 residues. CDR1 SGHVS and CDR2 FQNEAQ come from the germline V gene. The CDR3 protein is CASSFGTNTDTQYF. DNA for the CDR3: TGTGCCAGCAGCTTCGGGACTAACACAGATACGCAGTATTTT.

This clonotype was seen many times. J is TRBJ2-7 and V is TRBV2; a possible D gene is TRBD1 (5 bases). This CDR3 has 14 residues. V was shortened by 1 base and J by 0 bases, with 7 bases between the two germline ends. CDR1 SNHLY and CDR2 FYNNEI come from the germline V gene. The CDR3 region has the DNA TGTGCCAGCAGTGAAGGGGGCCTCTCCTACGAGCAGTACTTC. It translates to CASSEGGLSYEQYF.

This clonotype was seen ten or more times. V is TRBV19 and J is TRBJ2-1; tentative D call: TRBD2 (6 bases). Trimming took 6 bases from V and 2 from J, leaving 11 bases between them. The CDR3 length is 14 residues. Germline V lookup: CDR1 LNHDA, CDR2 SQIVND (reference sequence). CDR3 DNA sequence: TGTGCCAGTAGCGGCGGCGGGACCTACAATGAGCAGTTCTTC. It is translated as CASSGGGTYNEQFF.

This clonotype came up many times. The rearrangement links TRBV12-3 or TRBV12-4 to TRBJ2-7; weak D call: TRBD1 (6 bases). The CDR3 is made up of 12 amino acids. The V gene lost 5 bases and the J gene lost 3 bases, with 8 bases spanning the gap. The CDR3 loop is CASSRTVYEQYF. CDR3 DNA: TGTGCCAGCAGTCGGACAGTCTACGAGCAGTACTTC.

The chain links TRBV20-1 to TRBJ1-6, with 7 bases aligning to TRBD1. Germline V gene sequence: CDR1 DFQATT, CDR2 SNEGSKA (reference sequence). The CDR3 extends over 13 amino acids. J gave up 10 bases and V 6 bases, and 9 bases lay outside the gene matches. For the CDR3, the DNA is TGCAGTGCCTCCTACAGGGGTGGGTCACCCCTCCACTTT. This translates into CSASYRGGSPLHF.

This clonotype appeared a few times. This chain joins TRBV2 and TRBJ2-7; 8 nucleotides agree with TRBD1. The CDR3 loop spans 14 amino acids. V shed 1 base and J 5 bases; nucleotides not matched to a gene: 4. Germline V gives CDR1 SNHLY, CDR2 FYNNEI. The CDR3 here is CASSEGGTGNEQYF. Written as DNA, the CDR3 is TGTGCCAGCAGTGAAGGCGGGACAGGCAACGAGCAGTACTTC.

This clonotype was counted only a few times. Here the CDR3 DNA reads TGCAGCGTCAAAGGGGAGAACAACATTCAGTACTTC. The encoded protein is CSVKGENNIQYF. This chain connects TRBV29-1 to TRBJ2-4; D is possibly TRBD1 or TRBD2 (5 bases each). CDR1 SQVTM and CDR2 ANQGSEA come from the germline V gene. The CDR3 extends over 12 amino acids. With 6 bases removed from V and 7 bases from J, the gap between germline ends came to 13 bases.

This clonotype was seen many times. The chain uses TRBV24-1 and TRBJ1-1, with TRBD1 matching 12 bases. The CDR3 length is 17 residues. J was trimmed by 4 bases and V by 0 bases; bases with no gene match: 5. Germline V gene sequence: CDR1 KGHDR, CDR2 SFDVKD. The CDR3 region has the DNA TGTGCCACCAGTGATTTGTGGGACAGGGGGCGAATCACTGAAGCTTTCTTT. Encoded protein: CATSDLWDRGRITEAFF.

This clonotype was seen ten or more times. The chain links TRBV12-3 or TRBV12-4 to TRBJ1-1; possibly TRBD1 for D (5 bases). Trimming stripped 5 bases from V and 4 bases from J, with 14 bases between. The CDR3 has 14 amino acids. CDR3 protein: CASSVPRDSTEAFF. The CDR3 nucleotides read TGTGCCAGCAGTGTCCCCCGGGACTCCACTGAAGCTTTCTTT.

The chain uses TRBV19 and TRBJ2-1, with 7 bases matching TRBD1. V shed 5 bases and J 9 bases; nucleotides not matched to a gene: 13. The CDR3 covers 15 residues. Per germline, CDR1 LNHDA and CDR2 SQIVND (reference sequence). The CDR3 nucleotides are TGTGCCAGTAGTCCCCTGTTACAGGGGAGCCCTGAGCAGTTCTTC. It encodes CASSPLLQGSPEQFF.

This clonotype was seen at least ten times. V is TRBV5-1 and J is TRBJ1-1, with 8 bases identical to TRBD1. V lost 0 bases, J lost 0 bases, and 4 bases stayed unmatched. Germline V gives CDR1 SGHRS, CDR2 YFSETQ. This CDR3 has 16 residues. DNA of the CDR3: TGCGCCAGCAGCTTGGGGGGGACAGGAATGAACACTGAAGCTTTCTTT. It encodes CASSLGGTGMNTEAFF. Complete variable domain (other parts from reference TRBV5-1 and TRBJ1-1): KAGVTQTPRYLIKTRGQQVTLSCSPISGHRSVSWYQQTPGQGLQFLFEYFSETQRNKGNFPGRFSGRQFSNSRSEMNVSTLELGDSALYLCASSLGGTGMNTEAFFGQGTRLTVV.

This clonotype has ten or more counts. The chain employs TRBV20-1 and TRBJ1-6; D is uncertain. Germline lookup yields CDR1 DFQATT and CDR2 SNEGSKA (reference sequence). The CDR3 is made up of 15 amino acids. Trimming took 6 bases from V and 7 from J, leaving 19 bases between them. CDR3 in amino acids: CSAQYRERGNSPLHF. The CDR3 coding sequence is TGCAGTGCCCAGTACCGGGAAAGAGGGAATTCACCCCTCCACTTT.

The chain carries TRBV6-8 and TRBJ2-7; D not certain. The CDR3 is made up of 13 amino acids. The V end lost 7 bases, the J end lost 1 base, and 11 bases lay between the germline ends. Germline CDR1 reads MNHGY; CDR2 reads SAAAGT. CDR3 in DNA: TGTGCCAGCACGAGGTCTGTTTCCTACGAGCAGTACTTC. Protein product: CASTRSVSYEQYF.

The table lists this clonotype with a few counts. The chain recombines TRBV19 with TRBJ1-5; D gene uncertain. Trimming took 2 bases from V and 6 from J, leaving 14 bases between them. The CDR3 has 15 amino acids. Germline V gene lookup returns CDR1 LNHDA and CDR2 SQIVND (reference sequence). The CDR3: CASSISSREGQPQHF. As DNA, the CDR3 is TGTGCCAGTAGTATATCCTCCCGGGAGGGTCAGCCCCAGCATTTT.

This clonotype has more than one count but fewer than ten. The rearrangement joins TRBV19 to TRBJ1-5; weak D call: TRBD1 (6 bases). CDR1 is LNHDA, CDR2 SQIVND, per germline (reference sequence). The length of the CDR3 is 14 residues. Trimming shortened V by 5 bases and J by 5 bases, and 13 bases separated the two germline ends. The CDR3 here is CASSFGGQYQPQHF. The CDR3 DNA follows: TGTGCCAGTAGTTTCGGGGGGCAATATCAGCCCCAGCATTTT.

This clonotype was observed many times. The J gene is TRBJ2-3, the V gene TRBV9; TRBD2 matches at 8 bases. Germline CDR1 is SGDLS and CDR2 is YYNGEE. J was trimmed by 3 bases and V by 4 bases; bases with no gene match: 4. The CDR3 runs 14 residues. The CDR3 reads CASSYSGETDTQYF. The CDR3 DNA follows: TGTGCCAGCAGCTATAGCGGGGAAACAGATACGCAGTATTTT.

This clonotype was seen repeatedly, ten times or more. The gene calls are TRBV2 and TRBJ1-2; 9 bases agree with TRBD1. This CDR3 has 14 residues. Germline values: CDR1 SNHLY, CDR2 FYNNEI. V lost 4 bases to trimming and J lost 9 bases; unmatched junction nucleotides: 9. For the CDR3, the DNA is TGTGCCAGCAGTGTTACCGGGACAGGGAGTAGCTACACCTTC. This sequence encodes CASSVTGTGSSYTF. The complete variable domain, with remaining parts taken from reference TRBV2 and TRBJ1-2, reads EPEVTQTPSHQVTQMGQEVILRCVPISNHLYFYWYRQILGQKVEFLVSFYNNEISEKSEIFDDQFSVERPDGSNFTLKIRSTKLEDSAMYFCASSVTGTGSSYTFGSGTRLTVV.

This clonotype was detected ten times or more. The chain recombines TRBV7-6 with TRBJ2-5; D gene uncertain. This CDR3 region has 16 residues. The germline gives CDR1 SGHVS, CDR2 FNYEAQ. Trimming stripped 10 bases from V and 4 bases from J, with 25 bases between. The CDR3 region is CATTLRAAVHPETQYF. CDR3 nucleotide sequence: TGTGCCACCACGCTTAGGGCCGCAGTACACCCAGAGACCCAGTACTTC.

The genes are TRBV7-3 and TRBJ1-2; D remains ambiguous. V gave up 5 bases and J gave up 7 bases, with 14 bases separating them. Germline V gene data show CDR1 as SGHTA and CDR2 as FQGTGA. This CDR3 is built from 13 residues. This CDR3 is CASSPTNQGGYTF. DNA of the CDR3: TGTGCCAGCAGCCCGACCAACCAAGGTGGCTACACCTTC. The full variable domain, rest sourced from reference TRBV7-3 and TRBJ1-2, is GAGVSQTPSNKVTEKGKYVELRCDPISGHTALYWYRQSLGQGPEFLIYFQGTGAADDSGLPNDRFFAVRPEGSVSTLKIQRTERGDSAVYLCASSPTNQGGYTFGSGTRLTVV.